These 11 T cell receptor beta chains were sequenced from one sample in a study of CD8 T cells in ankylosing spondylitis. These receptors have no identified antigens. Study findings and constraints: A motif of eight or nine highly homologous TCR beta variants was seen as apparently characteristic of ankylosing spondylitis blood.

TCRdb recomputed calls from the 5' RACE reads with MiXCR, one row per CDR3 protein. The sample yields around 440,000 distinct CDR3 sequences, more than 15% seen once. Sequencing used blood, either unsorted or a sorted T cell fraction (not recorded which). These receptors originate from a male donor with ankylosing spondylitis.

This clonotype showed up just a few times. V is TRBV7-9 and J is TRBJ2-1, with 8 bases identical to TRBD1. The CDR3 extends over 17 amino acids. V shed 4 bases and J 0 bases; nucleotides not matched to a gene: 8. The V gene's germline CDR1 is SEHNR and CDR2 FQNEAQ (reference sequence). In nucleotides, the CDR3 is TGTGCCAGCAGCTCCCAAACAACAGGGGGCTCCTACAATGAGCAGTTCTTC. Protein sequence: CASSSQTTGGSYNEQFF.

This clonotype has a single count. The CDR3 loop is CASSLWGSKETQYF. The CDR3 DNA sequence: TGTGCCAGCAGCTTGTGGGGCAGTAAAGAGACCCAGTACTTC. The chain uses TRBV7-7 and TRBJ2-5, with a possible D match to TRBD1 (5 bases). Germline loops: CDR1 SSHAT, CDR2 FNYEAQ (reference sequence). The CDR3 is 14 amino acids. Trimming took off 3 bases at V and 3 bases at J, with 11 bases between the two ends.

This chain links TRBV28 with TRBJ1-5; the match to TRBD1 covers 8 bases. This CDR3 has 13 residues. Germline CDR1 MDHEN, CDR2 SYDVKM. The V gene end was trimmed by 5 bases and the J gene end by 9 bases; junction bases not matched to a gene: 6. CDR3 loop: CASSTGGTMPQHF. In DNA, the CDR3 is TGTGCCAGCAGTACAGGGGGTACGATGCCCCAGCATTTT.

V and J are TRBV30 and TRBJ2-6; D unclear. Trimming took off 1 base at V and 4 bases at J, with 14 bases between the two ends. The CDR3 runs to 16 residues. The germline CDR1 and CDR2 sequences are GTSNPN and SVGIG (reference sequence). The DNA for the CDR3 is TGTGCCTGGAGTGGGGCAGGATGGATCGGGGCCAACGTCCTGACTTTC. This codes for CAWSGAGWIGANVLTF.

The genes are TRBV11-3 and TRBJ2-2; D gene unclear. Per the germline V gene, CDR1 is SGHNT and CDR2 is YENEEA. The CDR3 totals 12 residues. V was cut by 4 bases and J by 8 bases, with 8 bases left in between. The CDR3, as DNA: TGTGCCAGCAGCTCTCTTTATGGGGAGCTGTTTTTT. Residues: CASSSLYGELFF.

The CDR3 here is CATSGGAYGYTF. In nucleotides, the CDR3 is TGTGCCACCAGTGGGGGGGCGTATGGCTACACCTTC. The gene calls are TRBV24-1 and TRBJ1-2; D is perhaps TRBD1 (6 bases). Per the germline V gene, CDR1 is KGHDR and CDR2 is SFDVKD. Trimming took 5 bases from V and 5 from J, leaving 8 bases between them. The CDR3 length is 12 residues.

This clonotype has only a few counts. The genes are TRBV20-1 and TRBJ2-2; the match to TRBD2 covers 14 bases. Germline loops: CDR1 DFQATT, CDR2 SNEGSKA (reference sequence). V shed 5 bases and J 8 bases; nucleotides not matched to a gene: 10. The CDR3 loop spans 16 amino acids. CDR3 sequence: CSALLTSGRAEGELFF. The CDR3 coding sequence is TGCAGTGCTTTGTTGACTAGCGGGAGGGCCGAGGGGGAGCTGTTTTTT.

This clonotype was seen more than once but under ten times. The chain recombines TRBV20-1 with TRBJ2-1, with D maybe TRBD2 (5 bases). The CDR3 is 13 amino acids. Trimming stripped 0 bases from V and 10 bases from J, with 13 bases between. Germline CDR1 is DFQATT and CDR2 is SNEGSKA (reference sequence). The CDR3 DNA sequence: TGCAGTGCTAGAGAAGCGGCCTCCGGGGAGCAGTTCTTC. Protein sequence: CSAREAASGEQFF.

Only a few counts were recorded for this clonotype. The rearrangement links TRBV4-1 to TRBJ1-6, with 9 bases matching TRBD1. V lost 0 bases and J lost 9; bases outside the gene matches: 0. Germline V gene data show CDR1 as MGHRA and CDR2 as YSYEKL. CDR3 size: 14 residues. CDR3 loop: CASSQEDRGSPLHF. The CDR3 DNA reads TGCGCCAGCAGCCAAGAGGACAGGGGTTCACCCCTCCACTTT.

CDR3 in amino acids: CATSDLQGKLFF. CDR3 nucleotide sequence: TGTGCCACCAGTGATTTGCAGGGGAAACTGTTTTTT. The chain uses TRBV24-1 and TRBJ1-4, with a weak D call TRBD1 (6 bases). The germline CDR1 and CDR2 sequences are KGHDR and SFDVKD. This CDR3 has 12 amino acids. V lost 0 bases, J lost 11 bases, and 6 bases lay in between.

This clonotype has only a few counts. V is TRBV11-2 and J is TRBJ1-1; the D is unclear. The CDR3 contains 14 residues. Germline CDR1 and CDR2: SGHAT and FQNNGV. V was cut by 2 bases and J by 5 bases, with 12 bases left in between. As DNA, the CDR3 is TGTGCCAGCAGCTTAAGTACGGGGAGGACTGAAGCTTTCTTT. Translation: CASSLSTGRTEAFF.